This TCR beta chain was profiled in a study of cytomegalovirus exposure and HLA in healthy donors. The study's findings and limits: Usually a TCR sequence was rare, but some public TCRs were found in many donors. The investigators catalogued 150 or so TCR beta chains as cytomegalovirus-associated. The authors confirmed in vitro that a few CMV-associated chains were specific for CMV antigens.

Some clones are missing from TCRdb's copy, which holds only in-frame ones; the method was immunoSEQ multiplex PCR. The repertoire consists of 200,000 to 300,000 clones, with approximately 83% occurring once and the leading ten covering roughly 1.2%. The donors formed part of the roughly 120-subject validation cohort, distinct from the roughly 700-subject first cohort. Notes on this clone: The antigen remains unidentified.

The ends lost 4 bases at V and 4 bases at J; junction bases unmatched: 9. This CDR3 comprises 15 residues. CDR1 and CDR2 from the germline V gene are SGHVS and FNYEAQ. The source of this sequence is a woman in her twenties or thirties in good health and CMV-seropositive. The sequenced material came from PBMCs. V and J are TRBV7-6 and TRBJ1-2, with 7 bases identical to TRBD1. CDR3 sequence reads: CASSSQTGRGYGYTF. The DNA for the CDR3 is TGTGCCAGCAGCTCCCAGACAGGGCGAGGCTATGGCTACACCTTC.